This is a list of T cell receptor beta chains from one sample in a study of blood T cells in healthy people across ages. TCRdb re-called the 5' RACE reads with MiXCR, one entry per CDR3 protein. Of 1.5 million to 2 million distinct CDR3 sequences in the sample, roughly 49% were seen once. Sequencing used blood. These receptors were obtained from a woman aged 35 to 49 in good health. Each CDR3 is given without its conserved first and last residue. Clone size appears in some rows only: once, few, many, or a class for an expanded clone.

cdr3_aa v_call clone_size cdr3_length j_call
SASPTSGGIYEQY TRBV20-1 few 13 TRBJ2-7
SARDPTVYGYT TRBV20-1 few 11 TRBJ1-2
ASSLTIPVYEQF TRBV7-2 - 12 TRBJ2-1
ASSLAGGAGGYT TRBV7-2 few 12 TRBJ1-2
ASRIQGGSYGYT TRBV12-3/TRBV12-4 - 12 TRBJ1-2
SATKISGGEQF TRBV20-1 - 11 TRBJ2-1
SARHRGDYGYT TRBV20-1 few 11 TRBJ1-2
SARDPRPSFYNEQF TRBV20-1 few 14 TRBJ2-1
ASSRTSGYQETQY TRBV6-5 few 13 TRBJ2-5
ASSSVSSSYNEQF TRBV7-2 few 13 TRBJ2-1
ASSHGVSGGHQETQY TRBV12-3/TRBV12-4 - 15 TRBJ2-5
ASSQDGVGSGANVLT TRBV4-2 few 15 TRBJ2-6
ASSFGRAKMGTDTQY TRBV28 few 15 TRBJ2-3
SARWGQQRQETQY TRBV20-1 few 13 TRBJ2-5
ASSSSRGVNEQF TRBV6-2/TRBV6-3 - 12 TRBJ2-1
ASSLGHKNIQY TRBV28 - 11 TRBJ2-4
ASSLIQPSPSKNIQY TRBV28 few 15 TRBJ2-4
ASSGRPGGGDTQY TRBV7-6 - 13 TRBJ2-3
AAGTSGQGYGYT TRBV6-2/TRBV6-3 - 12 TRBJ1-2
SVYLRGQGIRETQY TRBV29-1 - 14 TRBJ2-5
ASSQHSGGLGGETQY TRBV4-3 - 15 TRBJ2-5
ASSSLRDDTQY TRBV5-1 few 11 TRBJ2-3
SASSYERGVQETQY TRBV20-1 - 14 TRBJ2-5
ASSPRGSYGYT TRBV3-1 many 11 TRBJ1-2
ASSYAGNTTPLH TRBV6-2/TRBV6-3 - 12 TRBJ1-6
ATSMGEGLRDYGYT TRBV15 - 14 TRBJ1-2
ASRVLSTDTQY TRBV7-9 - 11 TRBJ2-3
ASRTGTGKNIQY TRBV5-1 - 12 -
ASSHLVKQY TRBV14 - 9 TRBJ2-3
ASSPRKTSGISKETQY TRBV14 - 16 TRBJ2-5
ASSSRRQGLTEAF TRBV7-2 once 13 TRBJ1-1
ASSLNSEGNQPQH TRBV27 - 13 TRBJ1-5
ASSFGTVPDTQY TRBV5-6 few 12 TRBJ2-3
ASSLRTSVGLYNEQF TRBV6-1 - 15 TRBJ2-1
ASSSGQQPYTEAF TRBV7-9 - 13 TRBJ1-1
ASSLIAGEPYEQY TRBV13 few 13 TRBJ2-7
ASRLYHPGNGYT TRBV28 - 12 TRBJ1-2
ASSLGSGQRTDTQY TRBV7-2 - 14 TRBJ2-3
ASSSPRQGPDTQY TRBV12-3/TRBV12-4 - 13 TRBJ2-3
ASSLRRGSQETQY TRBV13 - 13 TRBJ2-5
ASSVGDSTDTQS TRBV2 - 12 TRBJ2-3
ASSGTGRCEQY TRBV19 - 11 TRBJ2-7